A selection of T cell receptor beta chains follows, all from one sample in a study of cytomegalovirus exposure and HLA in healthy donors. Sequencing used immunoSEQ multiplex PCR; TCRdb keeps in-frame clones, though not all of them. The sample holds 150,000 to 200,000 clones, under 90% seen once. Material: PBMCs. The receptors were sampled from a man between 18 and 35 years old in good health and CMV-seronegative. Both conserved end residues are part of each CDR3. The D gene is left open where the match is weak. Rows give clone size only sometimes, using once, few, many, or a class for an expanded clone.

TRBJ2-4	TRBV5-1	-	-	TGCGCCAGCAGCGTCCCCTCCGACTCCAAAAACATTCAGTACTTC	CASSVPSDSKNIQYF
TRBJ2-7	TRBV11-2	once	TRBD1	TGTGCCAGCAGCACACGGTTTACAGGGGGTGCGTTCCTCGAGCAGTACTTC	CASSTRFTGGAFLEQYF
TRBJ1-1	TRBV7-8	-	TRBD1	TGTGCCAGCAGCCTAAACAGGGGCAGGGAAGCTTTCTTT	CASSLNRGREAFF
TRBJ2-2	TRBV5-4	-	TRBD2	TGTGCCAGCAGCTTTGGGACTAGGGTGAACACCGGGGAGCTGTTTTTT	CASSFGTRVNTGELFF
TRBJ2-7	TRBV27	-	-	TGTGCCAGCAGTCCCTATTTGAGGGAACTTTCAGACGAGCAGTACTTC	CASSPYLRELSDEQYF
TRBJ2-1	TRBV11-3	-	-	TGTGCCAGCAGCTTACAAGGGGGCAATGAGCAGTTCTTC	CASSLQGGNEQFF
TRBJ2-2	TRBV5-1	-	-	TGCGCCAGCAGCTTGGCACAGGGGAACACCGGGGAGCTGTTTTTT	CASSLAQGNTGELFF
TRBJ1-2	TRBV7-9	-	-	TGTGCCAGCAGCCCGCCACAGGGAGGGAGAGTTAACTATGGCTACACCTTC	CASSPPQGGRVNYGYTF
TRBJ2-1	TRBV18	-	-	TGTGCCAGCTCACCCCGGGACACTAAAGTGAATGAGCAGTTCTTC	CASSPRDTKVNEQFF
TRBJ2-1	TRBV7-2	-	-	TGTGCCAGCAGCTTTAGGAAGGGGTACAATGAGCAGTTCTTC	CASSFRKGYNEQFF
TRBJ2-7	TRBV28	-	TRBD1	TGTGCCAGCAGTTCCGGGACAGTTCTCTCCTACGAGCAGTACTTC	CASSSGTVLSYEQYF
TRBJ1-5	TRBV27	-	-	TGTGCCAGCAAATCTTCAGGGGCGGGTCAGCCCCAGCATTTT	CASKSSGAGQPQHF
TRBJ1-1	TRBV7-3	-	-	TGTGCCAGCAACTTGGGCCAGAACACTGAAGCTTTCTTT	CASNLGQNTEAFF
TRBJ2-1	TRBV21-1	-	-	TGTGCCAGCAGCCCCATAAGACTAGCGGGAGACAACTCCTACAATGAGCAGTTCTTC	CASSPIRLAGDNSYNEQFF
TRBJ2-7	TRBV27	-	TRBD1	TGTGCCAGCAGTACCGGGACAGGGTACGAGCAGTACTTC	CASSTGTGYEQYF
TRBJ2-7	TRBV7-9	-	TRBD1	TGTGCCAGCACCCGCTCGCCGGGACAGCACTACGAGCAGTACTTC	CASTRSPGQHYEQYF
TRBJ1-1	TRBV5-1	-	TRBD1	TGCGCCAGCGGCTCCACAGGGGGTGTGGCTGAAGCTTTCTTT	CASGSTGGVAEAFF
TRBJ2-7	TRBV6-5	-	TRBD1	TGTGCCAGCAGCCCGGACAGGGACTACGAGCAGTACTTC	CASSPDRDYEQYF
TRBJ2-6	TRBV4-1	-	-	TGCGCCAGCAGCCAAGATCGAGGTGCTGGGGCCAACGTCCTGACTTTC	CASSQDRGAGANVLTF
TRBJ2-7	TRBV7-2	-	TRBD2	TGTGCCAGCAGCTTAATAGCGGGAGTAAGGTACGAGCAGTACTTC	CASSLIAGVRYEQYF
TRBJ2-5	TRBV27	-	TRBD1	TGTGCCAGCAGTCCAAACCCGACAGGGGCAGAGACCCAGTACTTC	CASSPNPTGAETQYF
TRBJ2-7	TRBV6-5	-	-	TGTGCCAGCAGTTACACCCCCCCGGGCTCCTACGAGCAGTACTTC	CASSYTPPGSYEQYF
TRBJ1-1	TRBV5-5	-	-	TGTGCCAGCAGCTTTTCTTTGGCTAGACCCACTGAAGCTTTCTTT	CASSFSLARPTEAFF
TRBJ2-1	TRBV27	-	-	TGTGCCAGCAGTTTCAGGGACAACTACAATGAGCAGTTCTTC	CASSFRDNYNEQFF
TRBJ1-1	TRBV10-1	-	-	TGCGCCAGCAGCGACGGACAGCCTCCGAGGGAGAACACTGAAGCTTTCTTT	CASSDGQPPRENTEAFF
TRBJ1-5	TRBV2	-	-	TGTGCCAGCTCCCGGGACAAGAGACATACGTCCCCCAATCAGCCCCAGCATTTT	CASSRDKRHTSPNQPQHF
TRBJ2-7	TRBV7-9	-	TRBD2	TGTGCCAGCAGCAAGGGACTAGCGGATAATACTTACGAGCAGTACTTC	CASSKGLADNTYEQYF
TRBJ2-2	TRBV7-2	-	TRBD2	TGTGCCAGCAGCCAGCGGGGGGGGCGGTCCGGGGAGCTGTTTTTT	CASSQRGGRSGELFF
TRBJ1-1	TRBV6-6	-	-	TGTGCCAGCAGCCCTGTGGGGGGGGCACGAAACACTGAAGCTTTCTTT	CASSPVGGARNTEAFF
TRBJ1-6	TRBV5-6	-	-	TGTGCCAGCAGCTTGAGACGCGGTAATTCACCCCTCCACTTT	CASSLRRGNSPLHF
TRBJ2-5	TRBV9	-	TRBD2	TGTGCCAGCAGCCCTCGGACTAGCGGGACCCAGTACTTC	CASSPRTSGTQYF